What follows describes a single T cell receptor (beta chain). These data originate in a study of blood T cell repertoires in COVID-19. Across the whole study: Samples came from the United States, Italy and Spain, spanning acute and convalescent COVID-19. The cDNA or gDNA used as material had been derived from T cells, B-cell-depleted T cells, or PBMCs.

As originally analysed: It was from reference gene primer amplification that nucleated cell counts were estimated. Only in-frame clones appear in the TCRdb table, and some are missing; sequencing was by immunoSEQ multiplex PCR. Clone size and the V and J calls come from that table; the DNA yielded D and trimming. The data hold around 99,000 clones, with around four fifths observed a single time. The sequencing input was peripheral blood. This receptor was taken from a man aged 65-85 years with acute or convalescent COVID-19.

The CDR3 region has the DNA TGTGCCAGCAGCTTGGCCGGGTCTCAGAACTATGGCTACACCTTC. Its protein is CASSLAGSQNYGYTF. The chain links TRBV5-5 to TRBJ1-2; D ambiguous. With 0 bases removed from V and 2 bases from J, the gap between germline ends came to 11 bases. CDR3 length: 15 amino acids. CDR1 and CDR2 from the germline V gene are SGHKS and YYEKEE (reference sequence).